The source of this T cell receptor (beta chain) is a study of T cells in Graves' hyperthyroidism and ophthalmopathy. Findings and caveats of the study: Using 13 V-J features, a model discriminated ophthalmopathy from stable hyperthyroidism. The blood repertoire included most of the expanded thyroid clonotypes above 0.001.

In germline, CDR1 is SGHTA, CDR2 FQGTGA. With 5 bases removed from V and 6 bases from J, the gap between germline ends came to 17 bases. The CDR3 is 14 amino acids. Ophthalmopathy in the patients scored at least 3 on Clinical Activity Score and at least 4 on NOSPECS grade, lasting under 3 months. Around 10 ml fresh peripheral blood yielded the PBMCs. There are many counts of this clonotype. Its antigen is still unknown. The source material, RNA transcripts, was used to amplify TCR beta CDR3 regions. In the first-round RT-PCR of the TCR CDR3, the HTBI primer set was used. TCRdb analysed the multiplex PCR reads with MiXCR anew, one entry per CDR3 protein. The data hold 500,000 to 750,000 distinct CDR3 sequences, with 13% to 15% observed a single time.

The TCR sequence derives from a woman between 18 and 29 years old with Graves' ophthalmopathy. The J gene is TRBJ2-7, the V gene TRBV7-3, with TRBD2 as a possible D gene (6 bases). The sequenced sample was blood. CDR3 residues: CASSQGDPGGEQYF. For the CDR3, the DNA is TGTGCCAGCAGCCAGGGTGATCCCGGGGGCGAGCAGTACTTC.